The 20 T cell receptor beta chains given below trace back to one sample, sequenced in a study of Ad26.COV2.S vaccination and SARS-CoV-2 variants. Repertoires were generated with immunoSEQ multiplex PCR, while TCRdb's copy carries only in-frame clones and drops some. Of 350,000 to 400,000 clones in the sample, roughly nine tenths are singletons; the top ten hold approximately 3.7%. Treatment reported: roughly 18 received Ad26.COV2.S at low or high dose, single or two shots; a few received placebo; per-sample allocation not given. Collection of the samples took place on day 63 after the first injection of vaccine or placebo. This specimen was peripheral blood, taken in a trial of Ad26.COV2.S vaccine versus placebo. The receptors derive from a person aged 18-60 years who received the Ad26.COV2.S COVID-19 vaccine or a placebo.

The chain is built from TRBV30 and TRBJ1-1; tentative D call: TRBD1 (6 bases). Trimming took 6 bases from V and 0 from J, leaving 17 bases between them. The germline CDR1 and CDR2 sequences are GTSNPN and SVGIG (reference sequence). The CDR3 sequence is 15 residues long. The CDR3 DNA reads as TGTGCCTGCGACAGGTCCCGTTATTTGAACACTGAAGCTTTCTTT. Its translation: CACDRSRYLNTEAFF.

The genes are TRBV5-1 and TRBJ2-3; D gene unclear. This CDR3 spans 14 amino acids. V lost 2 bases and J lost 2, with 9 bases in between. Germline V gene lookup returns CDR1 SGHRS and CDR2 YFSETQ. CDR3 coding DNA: TGCGCCAGCAGCTTCGACTTGTTCACAGATACGCAGTATTTT. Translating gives CASSFDLFTDTQYF.

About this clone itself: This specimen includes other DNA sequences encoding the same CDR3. The CDR3 bases are TGTGCCTGGAGTGTATGGGGGAACGAGCAGTACTTC. Translated, it gives CAWSVWGNEQYF. J is TRBJ2-7 and V is TRBV30, with D perhaps matching TRBD1 or TRBD2 (5 bases each). The CDR3 extends over 12 amino acids. V lost 0 bases, J lost 5 bases, and 8 bases lay in between. The germline V gene has CDR1 GTSNPN and CDR2 SVGIG (reference sequence).

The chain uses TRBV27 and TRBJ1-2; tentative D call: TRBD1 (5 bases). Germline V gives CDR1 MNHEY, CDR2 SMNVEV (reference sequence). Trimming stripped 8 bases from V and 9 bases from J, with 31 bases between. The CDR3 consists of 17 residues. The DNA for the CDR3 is TGTGCCAGCCACCGGGACGGCGTGGGGGGACGAGTTCTGAGCTACACCTTC. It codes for CASHRDGVGGRVLSYTF.

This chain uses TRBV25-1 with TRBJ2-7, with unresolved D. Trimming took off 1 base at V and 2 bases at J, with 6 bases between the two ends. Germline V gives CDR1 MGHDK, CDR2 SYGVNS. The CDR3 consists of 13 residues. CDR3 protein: CASSESATYEQYF. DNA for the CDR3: TGTGCCAGCAGTGAATCCGCAACCTACGAGCAGTACTTC.

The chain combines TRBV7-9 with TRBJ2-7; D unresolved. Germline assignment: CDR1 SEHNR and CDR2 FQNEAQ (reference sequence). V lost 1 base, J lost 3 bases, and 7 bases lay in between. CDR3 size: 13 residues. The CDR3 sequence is CASSLGTFYEQYF. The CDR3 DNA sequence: TGTGCCAGCAGCTTAGGGACGTTCTACGAGCAGTACTTC.

Here the CDR3 DNA reads TGTGCCAGTAGCCTAACCCTTCTCCGGGACAGGGGCTACGAGCAGTACTTC. It specifies CASSLTLLRDRGYEQYF. The genes are TRBV19 and TRBJ2-7; 10 bases agree with TRBD1. The CDR3 length is 17 residues. V was pared by 6 bases and J by 3 bases, with 14 bases of the junction left unmatched. Germline V gene data show CDR1 as LNHDA and CDR2 as SQIVND (reference sequence). Based on the CDR3 plus reference TRBV19 and TRBJ2-7, the full variable domain is DGGITQSPKYLFRKEGQNVTLSCEQNLNHDAMYWYRQDPGQGLRLIYYSQIVNDFQKGDIAEGYSVSREKKESFPLTVTSAQKNPTAFYLCASSLTLLRDRGYEQYFGPGTRLTVT.

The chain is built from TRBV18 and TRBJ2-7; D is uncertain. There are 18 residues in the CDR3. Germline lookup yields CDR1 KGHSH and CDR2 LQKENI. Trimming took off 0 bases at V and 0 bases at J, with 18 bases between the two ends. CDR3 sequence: CASSPPDGLGILSYEQYF. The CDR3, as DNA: TGTGCCAGCTCACCACCGGATGGTTTGGGGATACTCTCCTACGAGCAGTACTTC.

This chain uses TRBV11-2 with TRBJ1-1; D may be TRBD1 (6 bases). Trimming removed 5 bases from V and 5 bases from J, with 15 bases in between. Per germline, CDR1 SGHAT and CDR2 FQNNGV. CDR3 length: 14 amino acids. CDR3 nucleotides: TGTGCCAGCAGCGCCCTCAGGGGAATTACTGAAGCTTTCTTT. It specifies CASSALRGITEAFF. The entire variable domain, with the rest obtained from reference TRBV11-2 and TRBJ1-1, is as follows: EAGVAQSPRYKIIEKRQSVAFWCNPISGHATLYWYQQILGQGPKLLIQFQNNGVVDDSQLPKDRFSAERLKGVDSTLKIQPAKLEDSAVYLCASSALRGITEAFFGQGTRLTVV.

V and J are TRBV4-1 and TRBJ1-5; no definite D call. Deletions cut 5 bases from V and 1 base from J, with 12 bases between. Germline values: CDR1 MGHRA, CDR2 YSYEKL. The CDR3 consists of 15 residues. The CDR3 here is CASSEYPGSNQPQHF. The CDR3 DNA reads TGCGCCAGCAGCGAATATCCCGGAAGCAATCAGCCCCAGCATTTT.

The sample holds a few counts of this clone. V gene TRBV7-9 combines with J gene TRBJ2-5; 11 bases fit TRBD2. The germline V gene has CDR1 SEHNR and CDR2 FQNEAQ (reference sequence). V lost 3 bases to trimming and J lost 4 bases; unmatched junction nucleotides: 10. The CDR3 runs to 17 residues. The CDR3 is CASSFSSGTSGSETQYF. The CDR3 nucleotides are TGTGCCAGCAGCTTCTCCTCAGGGACTAGCGGTTCAGAGACCCAGTACTTC.

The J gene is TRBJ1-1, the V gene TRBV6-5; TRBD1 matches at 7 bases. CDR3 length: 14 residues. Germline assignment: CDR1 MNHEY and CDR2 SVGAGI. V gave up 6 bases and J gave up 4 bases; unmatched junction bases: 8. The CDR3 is CASRLTGHSTEAFF. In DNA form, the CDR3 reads TGTGCCAGCAGGCTGACAGGGCATAGCACTGAAGCTTTCTTT.

The CDR3 reads CASSPLRGITLHF. The CDR3 region has the DNA TGTGCCAGCAGCCCTCTACGGGGGATAACCCTCCACTTT. The rearrangement joins TRBV7-2 to TRBJ1-6, with a possible D match to TRBD1 (5 bases). There are 13 residues in the CDR3. The germline gives CDR1 SGHTA, CDR2 FQGNSA. V lost 5 bases and J 14 bases, leaving 16 bases between the germline ends.

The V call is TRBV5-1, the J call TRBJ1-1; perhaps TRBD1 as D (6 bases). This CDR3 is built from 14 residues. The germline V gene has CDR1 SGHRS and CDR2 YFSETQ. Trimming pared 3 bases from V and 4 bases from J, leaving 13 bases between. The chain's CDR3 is CASSSGDIGTEAFF. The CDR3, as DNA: TGCGCCAGCAGCTCAGGGGATATCGGCACTGAAGCTTTCTTT.

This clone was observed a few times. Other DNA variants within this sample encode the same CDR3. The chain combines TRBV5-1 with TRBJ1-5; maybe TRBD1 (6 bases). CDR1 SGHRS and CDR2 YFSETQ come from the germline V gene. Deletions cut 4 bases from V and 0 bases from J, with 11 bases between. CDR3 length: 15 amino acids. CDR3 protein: CASSLSGDSNQPQHF. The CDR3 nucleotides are TGCGCCAGCAGCCTATCAGGGGATAGCAATCAGCCCCAGCATTTT.

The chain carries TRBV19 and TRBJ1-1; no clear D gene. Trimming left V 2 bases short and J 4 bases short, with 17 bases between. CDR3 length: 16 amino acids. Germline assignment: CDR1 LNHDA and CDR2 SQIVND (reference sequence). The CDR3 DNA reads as TGTGCCAGTAGTATACCTGTGGACGAAATGGTCACTGAAGCTTTCTTT. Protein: CASSIPVDEMVTEAFF. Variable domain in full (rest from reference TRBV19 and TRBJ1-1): DGGITQSPKYLFRKEGQNVTLSCEQNLNHDAMYWYRQDPGQGLRLIYYSQIVNDFQKGDIAEGYSVSREKKESFPLTVTSAQKNPTAFYLCASSIPVDEMVTEAFFGQGTRLTVV.

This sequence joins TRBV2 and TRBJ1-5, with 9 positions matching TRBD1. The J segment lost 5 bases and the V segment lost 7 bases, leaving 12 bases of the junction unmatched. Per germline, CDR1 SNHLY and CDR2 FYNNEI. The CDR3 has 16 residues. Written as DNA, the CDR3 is TGTGCCAGCACGGACAGGGGTTTCTATATGGATCAGCCCCAGCATTTT. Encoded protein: CASTDRGFYMDQPQHF.

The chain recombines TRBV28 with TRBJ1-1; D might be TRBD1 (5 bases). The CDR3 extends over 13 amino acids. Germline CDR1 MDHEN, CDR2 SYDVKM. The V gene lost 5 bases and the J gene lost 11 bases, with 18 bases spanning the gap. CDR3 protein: CASSAKPGTAAFF. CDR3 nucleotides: TGTGCCAGCAGTGCAAAACCCGGGACGGCGGCTTTCTTT. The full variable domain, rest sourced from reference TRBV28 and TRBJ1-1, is DVKVTQSSRYLVKRTGEKVFLECVQDMDHENMFWYRQDPGLGLRLIYFSYDVKMKEKGDIPEGYSVSREKKERFSLILESASTNQTSMYLCASSAKPGTAAFFGQGTRLTVV.

CDR3 bases: TGTGCCAGTAGTCAGACAGGTCTGAGCACAGATACGCAGTATTTT. Amino acids: CASSQTGLSTDTQYF. V and J are TRBV19 and TRBJ2-3, with TRBD1 as a possible D gene (6 bases). The CDR3 covers 15 residues. Germline loops: CDR1 LNHDA, CDR2 SQIVND (reference sequence). V lost 5 bases and J lost 0, with 12 bases in between.

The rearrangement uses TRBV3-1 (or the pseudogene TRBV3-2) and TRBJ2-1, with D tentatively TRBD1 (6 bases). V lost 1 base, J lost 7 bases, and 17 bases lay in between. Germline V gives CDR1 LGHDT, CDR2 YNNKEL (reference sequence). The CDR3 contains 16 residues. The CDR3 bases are TGTGCCAGCAGCCAAGGAGGGGGTCTAGCTGCTAATGAGCAGTTCTTC. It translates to CASSQGGGLAANEQFF.